Listed below are T cell receptor beta chains from one sample, sequenced in a study of shared clonotypes between healthy human individuals. Sequencing used immunoSEQ multiplex PCR; TCRdb keeps in-frame clones, though not all of them. The sample carries some 2,400,000 clones, around 95% recorded once. The sequenced material came from naive CD4+ T cells sorted from blood. The receptor source for this set is a man aged 18 to 30 in good health. The CDR3 runs from the conserved cysteine through the conserved F or W. A D gene is named only where the DNA matches it firmly. Clone size is given for some rows only: seen once, a few or many times, or a class if the clone is expanded.

j_call clone_size v_call d_call cdr3_aa cdr3_nt
TRBJ2-7 NA TRBV28 NA CASSFPLGASTYEQYF TGTGCCAGCAGTTTCCCCCTCGGGGCCTCTACCTACGAGCAGTACTTC
TRBJ2-5 NA TRBV7-6 TRBD1 CASSWTGAQETQYF TGTGCCAGCAGCTGGACAGGGGCCCAAGAGACCCAGTACTTC
TRBJ1-4 NA TRBV5-1 NA CASSLGNLNEKLFF TGCGCCAGCAGCTTGGGGAACCTCAATGAAAAACTGTTTTTT
TRBJ1-3 NA TRBV2 NA CASMLETGNTIYF TGTGCCAGCATGTTAGAGACTGGAAACACCATATATTTT
TRBJ2-3 NA TRBV9 TRBD2 CASSVGTSGASDTQYF TGTGCCAGCAGCGTAGGGACTAGCGGGGCCTCAGATACGCAGTATTTT
TRBJ2-7 NA TRBV5-1 NA CASSLEQGRIYEQYF TGCGCCAGCAGCTTGGAGCAGGGGAGAATCTACGAGCAGTACTTC
TRBJ1-1 NA TRBV28 TRBD1 CASSFPGTGNTEAFF TGTGCCAGCAGTTTCCCCGGGACAGGGAACACTGAAGCTTTCTTT
TRBJ2-7 once TRBV7-2 TRBD1 CASSFTGTGGGYEQYF TGTGCCAGCAGCTTTACCGGGACAGGGGGCGGATACGAGCAGTACTTC
TRBJ2-7 NA TRBV14 NA CASSPPTLRDSLRSSYEQYF TGTGCCAGCAGCCCACCGACGCTCCGGGACTCCCTCAGGAGCTCCTACGAGCAGTACTTC
TRBJ2-5 NA TRBV7-9 NA CASSRRGRIQETQYF TGTGCCAGCAGCCGCAGGGGCAGAATCCAAGAGACCCAGTACTTC
TRBJ1-6 few TRBV21-1 NA CASSKLQGSDSPLHF TGTGCCAGCAGCAAACTACAGGGTAGCGATTCACCCCTCCACTTT
TRBJ1-6 NA TRBV28 TRBD1 CASSFSSRGRNNSPLHF TGTGCCAGCAGTTTTTCGTCTAGGGGGCGAAATAATTCACCCCTCCACTTT
TRBJ1-2 NA TRBV11-2 NA CASSLGEGSGYTF TGTGCCAGCAGCTTAGGGGAGGGGTCTGGCTACACCTTC
TRBJ2-5 NA TRBV5-4 NA CASSLGQRETQYF TGTGCCAGCAGCTTGGGTCAGAGAGAGACCCAGTACTTC
TRBJ2-4 NA TRBV7-2 NA CASSSRTVNIQYF TGTGCCAGCAGCAGTCGGACGGTAAACATTCAGTACTTC
TRBJ2-3 NA TRBV28 NA CASSSPGYTDTQYF TGTGCCAGCAGTTCCCCAGGCTACACAGATACGCAGTATTTT
TRBJ1-6 NA TRBV2 TRBD1 CGSRGDSSYNSPLHF TGTGGGTCGCGGGGGGACAGCTCCTATAATTCACCCCTCCACTTT
TRBJ2-4 NA TRBV5-6 TRBD1 CASRKGTVGAKNIQYF TGTGCCAGCCGCAAAGGGACAGTTGGGGCCAAAAACATTCAGTACTTC
TRBJ2-2 once TRBV7-2 NA CASSFKGGGELFF TGTGCCAGCAGCTTTAAAGGTGGCGGGGAGCTGTTTTTT
TRBJ2-1 NA TRBV7-2 NA CASSFRGQTRNEQFF TGTGCCAGCAGCTTTAGAGGACAAACCAGGAATGAGCAGTTCTTC
TRBJ2-1 NA TRBV11-2 TRBD2 CASSFSGGKTYNEQFF TGTGCCAGCAGCTTTAGCGGGGGGAAAACCTACAATGAGCAGTTCTTC
TRBJ1-2 NA TRBV5-1 NA CASSLDRRYGYTF TGCGCCAGCAGCTTGGACAGGAGATATGGCTACACCTTC